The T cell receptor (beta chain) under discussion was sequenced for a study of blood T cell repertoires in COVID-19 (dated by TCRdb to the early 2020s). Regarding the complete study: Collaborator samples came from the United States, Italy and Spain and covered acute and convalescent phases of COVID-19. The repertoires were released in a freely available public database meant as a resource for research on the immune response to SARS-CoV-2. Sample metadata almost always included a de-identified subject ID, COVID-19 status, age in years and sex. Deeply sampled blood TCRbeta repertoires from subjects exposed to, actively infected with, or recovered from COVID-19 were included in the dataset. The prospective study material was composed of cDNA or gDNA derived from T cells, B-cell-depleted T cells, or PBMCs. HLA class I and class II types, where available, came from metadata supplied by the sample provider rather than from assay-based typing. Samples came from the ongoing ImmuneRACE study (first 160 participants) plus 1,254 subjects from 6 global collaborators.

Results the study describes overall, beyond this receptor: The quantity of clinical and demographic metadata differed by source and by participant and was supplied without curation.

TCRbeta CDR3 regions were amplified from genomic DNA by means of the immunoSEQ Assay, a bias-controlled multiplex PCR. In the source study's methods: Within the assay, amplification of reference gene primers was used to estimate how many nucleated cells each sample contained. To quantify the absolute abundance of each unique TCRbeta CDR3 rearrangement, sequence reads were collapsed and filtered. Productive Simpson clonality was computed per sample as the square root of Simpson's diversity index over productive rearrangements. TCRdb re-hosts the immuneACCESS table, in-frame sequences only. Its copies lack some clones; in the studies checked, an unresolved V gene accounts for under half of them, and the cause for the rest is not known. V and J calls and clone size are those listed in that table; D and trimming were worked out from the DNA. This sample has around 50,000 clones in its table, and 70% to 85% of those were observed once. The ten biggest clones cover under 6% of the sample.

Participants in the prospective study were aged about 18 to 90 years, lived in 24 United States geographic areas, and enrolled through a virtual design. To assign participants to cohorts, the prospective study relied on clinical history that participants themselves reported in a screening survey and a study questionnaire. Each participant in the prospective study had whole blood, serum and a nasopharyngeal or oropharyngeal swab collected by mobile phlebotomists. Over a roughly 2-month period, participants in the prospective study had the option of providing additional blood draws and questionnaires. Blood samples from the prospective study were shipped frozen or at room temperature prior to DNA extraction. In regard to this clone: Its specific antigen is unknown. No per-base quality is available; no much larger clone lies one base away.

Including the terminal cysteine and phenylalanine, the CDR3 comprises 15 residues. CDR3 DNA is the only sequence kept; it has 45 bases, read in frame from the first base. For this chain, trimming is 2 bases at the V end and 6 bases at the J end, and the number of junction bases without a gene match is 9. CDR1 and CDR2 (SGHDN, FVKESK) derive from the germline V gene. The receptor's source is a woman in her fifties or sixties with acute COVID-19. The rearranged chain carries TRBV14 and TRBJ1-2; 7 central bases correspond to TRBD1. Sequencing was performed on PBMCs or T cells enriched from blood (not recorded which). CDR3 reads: CASSQSPRQGDGYTF. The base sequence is TGTGCCAGCAGCCAATCCCCCCGACAGGGTGATGGCTACACCTTC.